This T cell receptor delta chain was recovered during a study of γδ T cells in repeated Plasmodium falciparum infection (dated by TCRdb to the early 2020s). Regarding the research as a whole: The natural-infection arm enrolled Malian children exposed to intense seasonal malaria transmission and compared the Malian children with Australian children matched for age and gender. Several malaria-naive U.S. adults underwent four controlled human malaria infections by bites from P. falciparum NF54-infected Anopheles stephensi mosquitoes over approximately 600 days. Samples from controlled-infection subjects were taken at baseline, just before selected infections, and 21 days after each infection. The gammadelta TCR repertoires from Mali were analysed in two ways: cross-sectionally during periods with no transmission, and longitudinally across episodes of acute febrile malaria. The study looked at how repeated Plasmodium falciparum infection shapes the human gammadelta T cell repertoire, using both natural infection in Mali and controlled human malaria infection. Overall results and qualifications from the work: A highly stable polyclonal repertoire over time and infection, with many inter-individual overlapping TCRgamma sequences, was shown by Vgamma9/Vdelta2+ TCR repertoires. Because the controlled-infection cohort was small, analysis of inter-individual variability in gammadelta T cell responses was limited. Vdelta2-negative gammadelta TCR repertoires from Malian children appeared more clonally expanded, less diverse and less shared than those of Australian children. The Malian cohort was drawn from a small rural village made up mostly of one ethnic group, which limits generalizability. Repeated controlled infections appeared to drive waves of new clonotype selection in Vdelta2-negative, largely Vdelta1+, gammadelta TCR repertoires.

The receptor library was made with multiplex PCR. For sequencing, an Illumina MiSeq was employed. From each sorted gammadelta T cell sample, both TCR gamma (TRG) and TCR delta (TRD) chains were sequenced. The study's processing was this. The repertoire analyses drew on clonotype tree plots, the accumulated frequency of the top 20 clonotypes, and diversity index (DI) and D75 metrics. Public reads were reanalyzed in TCRdb with CATT, and rows carrying the same DNA were merged afterwards. It is TCRdb's table, rather than the study itself, that gives the V and J calls and clone size. The sample profile shows over 45,000 delta-chain clones; approximately 1.5% of them were found once. The top ten constitute about 9.1% of the sample. Vgamma9/Vdelta2+ and Vdelta2-negative gammadelta T cell populations were flow-sorted from peripheral blood mononuclear cells for bulk TCR repertoire analysis. This clone has just a few counts. It has no known antigen specificity. The translation of this DNA and the TCRdb protein of a much larger clone differ at residue 14, probably owing to a read error; the protein shown here is translated from the DNA.

There are 19 amino acids in the CDR3, from cysteine to phenylalanine inclusive. Just the 57-base CDR3 DNA is kept, in frame starting at base 1. A distance of 25 bases separates the germline ends of V and J, which lose 1 base and 4 bases respectively. The germline V gene encodes CDR1 TSWWSYY and CDR2 QGS. This receptor was taken from a pool of human donors (malaria-infected and uninfected, not separated). What was sequenced was gamma-delta T cells from blood. The sequence is built from TRDV1 and TRDJ1; perhaps TRDD3 is the D gene, with 6 bases matching. No J segment appears in TCRdb, so it was assigned here by matching the sequence to germline. The CDR3 corresponds to CALGEPFPLILGRIDKLIF. The DNA reads TGTGCTCTTGGGGAACCTTTTCCCCTCATACTGGGTCGGATCGATAAACTCATCTTT.